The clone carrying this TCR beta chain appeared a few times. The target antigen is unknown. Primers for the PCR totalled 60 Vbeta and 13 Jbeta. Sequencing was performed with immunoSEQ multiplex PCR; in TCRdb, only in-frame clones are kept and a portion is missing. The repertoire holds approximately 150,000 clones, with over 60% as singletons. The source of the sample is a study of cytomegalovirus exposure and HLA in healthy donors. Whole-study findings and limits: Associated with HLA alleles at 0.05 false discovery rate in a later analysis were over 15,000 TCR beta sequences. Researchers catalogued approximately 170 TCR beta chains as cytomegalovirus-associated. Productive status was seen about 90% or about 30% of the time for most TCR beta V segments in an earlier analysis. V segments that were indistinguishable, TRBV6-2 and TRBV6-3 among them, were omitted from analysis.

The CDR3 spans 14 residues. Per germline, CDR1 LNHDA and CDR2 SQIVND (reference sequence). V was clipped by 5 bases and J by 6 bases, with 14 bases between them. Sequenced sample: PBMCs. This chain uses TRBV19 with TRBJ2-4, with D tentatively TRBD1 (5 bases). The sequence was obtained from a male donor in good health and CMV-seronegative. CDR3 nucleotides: TGTGCCAGTAGTTTGGCAGGGATGAGAAACATTCAGTACTTC. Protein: CASSLAGMRNIQYF.